One and the same sample provided the 11 T cell receptor beta chains below, sequenced in a study of blood T cell repertoires in COVID-19. The data were produced by immunoSEQ multiplex PCR, yet TCRdb's version contains in-frame clones alone and is incomplete. This table has 280,000 or so clones, 90% appearing once. Sequencing input: PBMCs or T cells enriched from blood (not recorded which). The source of these receptors is a woman younger than 35 with acute COVID-19.

This clone was counted only a few times. The V call is TRBV5-6, the J call TRBJ2-3, with D unclear. Looked up from germline, CDR1 is SGHDT and CDR2 is YYEEEE. V lost 1 base to trimming and J lost 1 base, with 4 bases between them. CDR3 length: 13 residues. CDR3 nucleotides: TGTGCCAGCAGCTTGACTGGCACAGATACGCAGTATTTT. Its protein is CASSLTGTDTQYF. The variable domain in full, with the rest retrieved from reference TRBV5-6 and TRBJ2-3, is DAGVTQSPTHLIKTRGQQVTLRCSPKSGHDTVSWYQQALGQGPQFIFQYYEEEERQRGNFPDRFSGHQFPNYSSELNVNALLLGDSALYLCASSLTGTDTQYFGPGTRLTVL.

The chain employs TRBV19 and TRBJ2-1; 9 positions agree with TRBD2. V dropped 5 bases and J dropped 2; count of bases not matched to a gene: 7. Germline assignment: CDR1 LNHDA and CDR2 SQIVND (reference sequence). This CDR3 region has 16 residues. The DNA for the CDR3 is TGTGCCAGTAGTGAACCGCGGGAGGGGCCCTACAATGAGCAGTTCTTC. Protein: CASSEPREGPYNEQFF.

The chain links TRBV6-5 to TRBJ1-2, with 8 bases matching TRBD1. Germline V gene data show CDR1 as MNHEY and CDR2 as SVGAGI. V lost 6 bases, J lost 5 bases, and 5 bases stayed unmatched. The CDR3 is 13 amino acids. DNA for the CDR3: TGTGCCAGCAGCCACGACAGGGGTTATGGCTACACCTTC. As protein: CASSHDRGYGYTF.

The chain carries TRBV12-3 or TRBV12-4 and TRBJ1-3; the D is unclear. Trimming took off 6 bases at V and 4 bases at J, with 10 bases between the two ends. There are 13 residues in the CDR3. The DNA for the CDR3 is TGTGCCAGCAGCTCCTTGTTGGGAAACACCATATATTTT. Protein: CASSSLLGNTIYF.

This clone was seen a single time. The chain recombines TRBV24-1 with TRBJ2-1; D may be TRBD2 (6 bases). CDR3 length equals 15 residues. Germline V lookup: CDR1 KGHDR, CDR2 SFDVKD. V lost 2 bases and J lost 6, with 13 bases in between. The CDR3 loop is CATSDSEGGPNEQFF. In DNA form, the CDR3 reads TGTGCCACCAGTGATTCGGAGGGAGGTCCCAATGAGCAGTTCTTC.

The chain couples TRBV19 to TRBJ1-2; D is ambiguous. CDR1 and CDR2 from the germline V gene are LNHDA and SQIVND (reference sequence). V dropped 3 bases and J dropped 0 bases, with 11 bases sitting between them. The CDR3 covers 15 residues. The CDR3, as DNA: TGTGCCAGTAGTATTAATGGTCGGTCTAACTATGGCTACACCTTC. Translated: CASSINGRSNYGYTF.

The CDR3 bases are TGTGCCAGCAGCTTAGAGGGGACTAGCGGGAGCACAGATACGCAGTATTTT. As protein: CASSLEGTSGSTDTQYF. This sequence joins TRBV11-3 and TRBJ2-3; 12 bases map to TRBD2. V was clipped by 0 bases and J by 0 bases; unmatched bases: 1. CDR3 length: 17 residues. CDR1 SGHNT and CDR2 YENEEA come from the germline V gene. Variable domain in full (rest from reference TRBV11-3 and TRBJ2-3): EAGVVQSPRYKIIEKKQPVAFWCNPISGHNTLYWYLQNLGQGPELLIRYENEEAVDDSQLPKDRFSAERLKGVDSTLKIQPAELGDSAVYLCASSLEGTSGSTDTQYFGPGTRLTVL.

This rearrangement joins TRBV18 to TRBJ2-5; 10 nucleotides line up with TRBD2. CDR3 length equals 17 residues. The V and J ends lost 6 bases and 2 bases, in that order; junction bases with no gene match: 12. Germline-derived CDR1 and CDR2 are KGHSH and LQKENI. Here the CDR3 reads CASSPRSLAGSQETQYF. CDR3 DNA: TGTGCCAGCTCGCCTAGGTCACTAGCGGGGTCTCAAGAGACCCAGTACTTC.

The V call is TRBV6-2 or TRBV6-3, the J call TRBJ2-3; D not certain. CDR1 MNHEY and CDR2 SVGEGT come from the germline V gene. The CDR3 is 13 residues long. V gave up 7 bases and J gave up 1 base, with 9 bases separating them. CDR3 amino acids: CASTPQGTDTQYF. The CDR3 region has the DNA TGTGCCAGCACCCCCCAGGGCACAGATACGCAGTATTTT.

The V call is TRBV3-1 (or the pseudogene TRBV3-2), the J call TRBJ2-5; possibly TRBD1 for D (6 bases). The V and J ends lost 4 bases and 2 bases respectively, with 8 bases between them. Germline CDR1 is LGHDT and CDR2 is YNNKEL (reference sequence). The CDR3 totals 13 residues. The CDR3 bases are TGTGCCAGCAGCCCCGGACAGCAAGAGACCCAGTACTTC. Residues: CASSPGQQETQYF.

The V and J genes are TRBV27 and TRBJ1-2; D may be TRBD1 (6 bases). The germline CDR1 and CDR2 sequences are MNHEY and SMNVEV (reference sequence). Trimming pared 1 base from V and 7 bases from J, leaving 10 bases between. The CDR3 is 13 amino acids. This chain's CDR3 is CASSLLGHSGYTF. The CDR3 DNA reads as TGTGCCAGCAGTTTATTGGGACACTCTGGCTACACCTTC.